One and the same sample provided the 3 T cell receptor beta chains below, sequenced in a study of beta chain features in type 1 diabetes. Expressed TCRB transcripts got sequenced, as all isolated RNA was reverse transcribed. Method: immunoSEQ multiplex PCR; TCRdb's copy keeps in-frame clones and lacks some. The data contain around 130,000 clones, 9% of them singletons. Their specific antigens are unknown. Study-wide points: Within each of all four CD4+ subsets, Type 1 diabetes patients had TCRB CDR3s that were moderately but significantly shorter.

The specimen sequenced was central memory CD4+ T cells from blood. The source is a man aged 25-40 years with type 1 diabetes.

The rearrangement joins TRBV7-9 to TRBJ2-7, with TRBD1 identical over 9 bases. The CDR3 consists of 14 residues. The V gene's germline CDR1 is SEHNR and CDR2 FQNEAQ (reference sequence). Unmatched junction bases numbered 8, after V lost 6 bases and J lost 5 bases. DNA for the CDR3: TGTGCCAGCAGTTCGTGGGACAGGGACCACGAGCAGTACTTC. This codes for CASSSWDRDHEQYF.

The chain is built from TRBV5-4 and TRBJ2-1; 11 bases match TRBD2. The V segment lost 3 bases and the J segment 2 bases; nucleotides outside the gene matches: 1. Germline V gene lookup returns CDR1 SGHNT and CDR2 YYREEE (reference sequence). The CDR3 covers 15 residues. DNA for the CDR3: TGTGCCAGCAGCTATAGCGGGGGGGCCTACAATGAGCAGTTCTTC. It is translated as CASSYSGGAYNEQFF.

The V and J genes are TRBV5-1 and TRBJ1-1; D unresolved. This CDR3 comprises 14 residues. V lost 5 bases, J lost 4 bases, and 15 bases lay in between. Germline V gene data show CDR1 as SGHRS and CDR2 as YFSETQ. This CDR3 reads CASSNREGGTEAFF. The CDR3 bases are TGCGCCAGCAGTAATCGGGAAGGCGGCACTGAAGCTTTCTTT.